This record concerns one T cell receptor (beta chain) sequence. Noted treatment: some 19 received Ad26.COV2.S at low or high dose, single or two shots; about 5 received placebo; per-sample allocation not given. On day 63 after the first injection, vaccine and placebo recipients gave samples. This specimen comes from a study of Ad26.COV2.S vaccination and SARS-CoV-2 variants. The table came from immunoSEQ multiplex PCR; TCRdb's copy has only in-frame clones and leaves some out. The repertoire holds roughly 350,000 clones, about 88% seen once, with around a tenth in the top ten. The germline CDR1 and CDR2 sequences are SGHRS and YFSETQ. V lost 0 bases and J 7 bases, leaving 10 bases between the germline ends. This CDR3 has 14 residues.

V usage is TRBV5-1 and J usage is TRBJ1-4; D is undetermined. This sequence originates from a person aged 18-65 years who received the Ad26.COV2.S COVID-19 vaccine or a placebo. The material was peripheral blood, obtained in a trial of Ad26.COV2.S vaccine versus placebo. The CDR3, as DNA: TGCGCCAGCAGCTTGGAAGTTCCCACTGAAAAACTGTTTTTT. Its translation: CASSLEVPTEKLFF.